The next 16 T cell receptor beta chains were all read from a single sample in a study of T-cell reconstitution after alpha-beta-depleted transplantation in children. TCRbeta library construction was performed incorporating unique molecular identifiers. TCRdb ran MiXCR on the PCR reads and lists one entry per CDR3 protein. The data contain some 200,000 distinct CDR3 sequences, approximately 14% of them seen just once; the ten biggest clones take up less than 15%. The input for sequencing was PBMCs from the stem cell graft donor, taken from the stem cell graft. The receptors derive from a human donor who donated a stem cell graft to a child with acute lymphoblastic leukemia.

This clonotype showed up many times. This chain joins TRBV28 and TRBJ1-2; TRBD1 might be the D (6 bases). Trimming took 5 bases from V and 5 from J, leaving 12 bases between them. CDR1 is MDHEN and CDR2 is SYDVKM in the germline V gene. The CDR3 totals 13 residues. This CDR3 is CASSTGTKYGYTF. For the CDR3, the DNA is TGTGCCAGCAGTACCGGGACAAAATATGGCTACACCTTC.

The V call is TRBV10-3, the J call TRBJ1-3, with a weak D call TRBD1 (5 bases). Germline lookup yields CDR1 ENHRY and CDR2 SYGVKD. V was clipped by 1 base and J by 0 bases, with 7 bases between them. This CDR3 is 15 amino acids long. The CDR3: CAISEYGASGNTIYF. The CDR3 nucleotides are TGTGCCATCAGTGAGTACGGGGCCTCTGGAAACACCATATATTTT.

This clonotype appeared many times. CDR3 region: CASSLSTGGGTEAFF. The CDR3 region has the DNA TGTGCCAGCAGCCTATCCACGGGGGGCGGCACTGAAGCTTTCTTT. The chain joins TRBV7-8 to TRBJ1-1, with TRBD1 as a possible D gene (6 bases). This CDR3 has 15 residues. Deletions cut 5 bases from V and 4 bases from J, with 17 bases between. The V gene's germline CDR1 is SGHVS and CDR2 FQNEAQ. Full variable domain (outside the CDR3, taken from reference TRBV7-8 and TRBJ1-1): GAGVSQSPRYKVAKRGQDVALRCDPISGHVSLFWYQQALGQGPEFLTYFQNEAQLDKSGLPSDRFFAERPEGSVSTLKIQRTQQEDSAVYLCASSLSTGGGTEAFFGQGTRLTVV.

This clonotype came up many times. The CDR3 DNA follows: TGCGCCAGCAGCTTGGAGCCGGACAAGTCCTACAATGAGCAGTTCTTC. Translated, it gives CASSLEPDKSYNEQFF. This rearrangement joins TRBV5-1 to TRBJ2-1; possible D gene TRBD1, 5 bases. The CDR3 runs 16 residues. CDR1 is SGHRS, CDR2 YFSETQ, per germline. Trimming took off 0 bases at V and 1 base at J, with 11 bases between the two ends.

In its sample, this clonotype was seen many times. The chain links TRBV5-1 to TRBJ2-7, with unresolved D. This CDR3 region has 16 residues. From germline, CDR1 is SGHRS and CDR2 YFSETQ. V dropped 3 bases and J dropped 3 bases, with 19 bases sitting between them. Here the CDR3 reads CASSWAPKTTIYEQYF. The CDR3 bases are TGCGCCAGCAGCTGGGCCCCCAAAACAACCATCTACGAGCAGTACTTC.

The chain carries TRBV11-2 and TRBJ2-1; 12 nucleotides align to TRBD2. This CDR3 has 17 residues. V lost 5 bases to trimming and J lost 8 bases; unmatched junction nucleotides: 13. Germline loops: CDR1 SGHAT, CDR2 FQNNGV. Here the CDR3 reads CASSPREGTSGFHEQFF. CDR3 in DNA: TGTGCCAGCAGCCCCCGGGAGGGGACTAGCGGGTTCCATGAGCAGTTCTTC.

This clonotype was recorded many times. The CDR3 coding sequence is TGTGCCAGCAGCCAAGGCGGGGGTGACTATGGCTACACCTTC. Translation: CASSQGGGDYGYTF. This chain links TRBV14 with TRBJ1-2, with TRBD1 as a possible D gene (5 bases). CDR3 length equals 14 residues. In germline, CDR1 is SGHDN, CDR2 FVKESK. V dropped 1 base and J dropped 3 bases, with 9 bases sitting between them.

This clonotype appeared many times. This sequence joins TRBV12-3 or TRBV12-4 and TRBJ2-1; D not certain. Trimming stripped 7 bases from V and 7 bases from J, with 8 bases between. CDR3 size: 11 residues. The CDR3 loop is CASTVWNEQFF. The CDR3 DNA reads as TGTGCCAGCACCGTATGGAATGAGCAGTTCTTC.

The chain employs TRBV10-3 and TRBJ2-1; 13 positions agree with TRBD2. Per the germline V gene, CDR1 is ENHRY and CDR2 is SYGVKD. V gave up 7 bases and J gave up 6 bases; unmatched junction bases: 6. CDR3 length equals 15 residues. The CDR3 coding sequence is TGTGCCATCAAAGGAACTAGCGGGAGGGTCAATGAGCAGTTCTTC. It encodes CAIKGTSGRVNEQFF.

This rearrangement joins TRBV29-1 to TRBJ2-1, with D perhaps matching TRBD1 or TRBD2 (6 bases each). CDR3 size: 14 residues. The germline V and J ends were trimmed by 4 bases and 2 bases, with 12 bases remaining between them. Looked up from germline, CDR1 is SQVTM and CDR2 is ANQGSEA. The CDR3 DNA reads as TGCAGCGTTGCAGGAAGGGGGGCCTACAATGAGCAGTTCTTC. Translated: CSVAGRGAYNEQFF.

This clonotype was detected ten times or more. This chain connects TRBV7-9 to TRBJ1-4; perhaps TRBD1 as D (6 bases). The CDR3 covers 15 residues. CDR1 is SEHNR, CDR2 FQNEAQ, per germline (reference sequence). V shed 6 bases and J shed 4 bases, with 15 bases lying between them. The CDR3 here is CASRSTGLVNEKLFF. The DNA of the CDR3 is TGTGCCAGCAGATCCACAGGGTTGGTTAATGAAAAACTGTTTTTT.

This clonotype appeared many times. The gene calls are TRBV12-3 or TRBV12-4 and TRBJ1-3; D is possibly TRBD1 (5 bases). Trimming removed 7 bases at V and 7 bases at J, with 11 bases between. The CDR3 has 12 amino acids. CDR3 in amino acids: CASTPWGNTIYF. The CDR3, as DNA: TGTGCCAGCACCCCGTGGGGGAACACCATATATTTT.

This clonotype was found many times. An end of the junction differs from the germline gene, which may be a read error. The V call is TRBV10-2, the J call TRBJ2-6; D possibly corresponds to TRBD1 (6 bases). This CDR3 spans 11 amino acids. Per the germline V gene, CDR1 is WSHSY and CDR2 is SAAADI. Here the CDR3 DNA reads TGCGCCAGCAGCAGACAGGATCACATCTATTTC. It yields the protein CASSRQDHIYF.

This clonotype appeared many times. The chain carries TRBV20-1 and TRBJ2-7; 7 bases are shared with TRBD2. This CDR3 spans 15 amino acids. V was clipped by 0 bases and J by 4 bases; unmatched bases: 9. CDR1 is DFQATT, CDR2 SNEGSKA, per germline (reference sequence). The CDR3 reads CSARDRAGRLYEQYF. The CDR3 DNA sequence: TGCAGTGCTAGAGACAGAGCGGGGCGCCTTTACGAGCAGTACTTC.

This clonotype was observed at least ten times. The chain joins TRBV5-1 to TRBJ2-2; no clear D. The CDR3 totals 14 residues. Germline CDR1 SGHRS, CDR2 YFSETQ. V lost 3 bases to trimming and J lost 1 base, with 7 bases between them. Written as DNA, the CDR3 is TGCGCCAGCAGCTCCACGGTGAACACCGGGGAGCTGTTTTTT. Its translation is CASSSTVNTGELFF.

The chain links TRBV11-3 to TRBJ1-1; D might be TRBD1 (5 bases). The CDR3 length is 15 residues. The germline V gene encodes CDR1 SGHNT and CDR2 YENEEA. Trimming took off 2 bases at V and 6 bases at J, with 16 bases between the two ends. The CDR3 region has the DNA TGTGCCAGCAGCTTATCGGGCTCCGGGGGGGCTGAAGCTTTCTTT. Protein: CASSLSGSGGAEAFF. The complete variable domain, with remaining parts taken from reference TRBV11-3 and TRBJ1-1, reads EAGVVQSPRYKIIEKKQPVAFWCNPISGHNTLYWYLQNLGQGPELLIRYENEEAVDDSQLPKDRFSAERLKGVDSTLKIQPAELGDSAVYLCASSLSGSGGAEAFFGQGTRLTVV.